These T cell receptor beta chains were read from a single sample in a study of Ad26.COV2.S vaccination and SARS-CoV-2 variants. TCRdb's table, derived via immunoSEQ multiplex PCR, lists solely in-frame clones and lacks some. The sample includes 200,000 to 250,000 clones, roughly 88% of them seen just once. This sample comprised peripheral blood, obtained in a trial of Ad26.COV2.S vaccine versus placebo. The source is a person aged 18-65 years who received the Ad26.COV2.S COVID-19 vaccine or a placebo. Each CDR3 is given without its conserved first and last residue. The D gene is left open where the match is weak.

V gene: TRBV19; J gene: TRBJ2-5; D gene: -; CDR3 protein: ASSINREETQY
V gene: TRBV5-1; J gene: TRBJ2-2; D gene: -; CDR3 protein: ASSWGSGELF
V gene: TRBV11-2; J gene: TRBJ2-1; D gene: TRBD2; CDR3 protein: ASSLGAGLAYNEQF
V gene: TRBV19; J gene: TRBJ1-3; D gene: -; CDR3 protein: ASTGGFRTDSGNTIY
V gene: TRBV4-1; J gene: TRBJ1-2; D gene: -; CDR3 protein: ASSQGRGGWYGYT
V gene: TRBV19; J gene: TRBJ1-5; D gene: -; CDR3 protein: ASLPDSFSNQPQH
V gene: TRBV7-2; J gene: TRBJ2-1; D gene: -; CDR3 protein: ASSLGAGSYNEQF
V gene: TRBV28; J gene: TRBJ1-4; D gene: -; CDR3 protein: ASKDGTFWGEKLF
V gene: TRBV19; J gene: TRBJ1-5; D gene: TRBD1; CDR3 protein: ASSIKGARGQPQH
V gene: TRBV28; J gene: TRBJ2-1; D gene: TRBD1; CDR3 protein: ASHTQGNEQF
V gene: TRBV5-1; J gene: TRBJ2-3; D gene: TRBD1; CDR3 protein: ASNWAGGDTQY
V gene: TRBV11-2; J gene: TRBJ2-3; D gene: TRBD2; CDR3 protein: ASSSGLAGGTDTQY
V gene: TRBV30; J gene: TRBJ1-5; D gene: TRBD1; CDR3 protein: AWSEGQGTNQPQH
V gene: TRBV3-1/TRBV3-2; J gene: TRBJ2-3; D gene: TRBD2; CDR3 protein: ASSQGLAGADTQY
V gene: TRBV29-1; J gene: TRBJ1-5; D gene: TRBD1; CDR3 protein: SANEGANQPQH
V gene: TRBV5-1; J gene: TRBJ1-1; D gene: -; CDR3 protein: ASSLDGRRNTEAF
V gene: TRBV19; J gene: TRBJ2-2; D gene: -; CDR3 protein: ASSIGGIGAGELF
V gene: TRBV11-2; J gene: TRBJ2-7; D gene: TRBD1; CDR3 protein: ASRGDRGLREQY
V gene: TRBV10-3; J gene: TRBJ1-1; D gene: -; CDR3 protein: AISSREAEAF
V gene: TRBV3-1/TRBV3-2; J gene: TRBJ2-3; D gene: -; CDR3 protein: ASSQVRKLTSTDTQY
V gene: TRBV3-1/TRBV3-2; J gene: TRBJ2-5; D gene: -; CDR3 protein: ASSQAGAETQY
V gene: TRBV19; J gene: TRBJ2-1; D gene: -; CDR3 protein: ASSRGPYNEQF
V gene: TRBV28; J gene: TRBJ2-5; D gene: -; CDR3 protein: ASSLRQTQY
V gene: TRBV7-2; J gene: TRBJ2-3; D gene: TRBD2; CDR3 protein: ASSEGLAGDWTDTQY
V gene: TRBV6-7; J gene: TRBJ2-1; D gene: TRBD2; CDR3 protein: ASSYSYERGPYNEQF
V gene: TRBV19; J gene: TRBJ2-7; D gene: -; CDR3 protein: ASSAGREWGRKQY
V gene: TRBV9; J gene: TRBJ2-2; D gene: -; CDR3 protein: ASSVVGGELF
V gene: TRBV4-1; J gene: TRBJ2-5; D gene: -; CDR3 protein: ASSQVALRETQY
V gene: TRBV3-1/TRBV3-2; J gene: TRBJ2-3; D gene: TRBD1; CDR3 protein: ASSRQGQDTQY
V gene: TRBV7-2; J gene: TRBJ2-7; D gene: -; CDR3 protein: ASSLESTGRYQEQY
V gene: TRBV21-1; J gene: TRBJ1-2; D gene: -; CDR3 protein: ASSLKTTSLYGYT
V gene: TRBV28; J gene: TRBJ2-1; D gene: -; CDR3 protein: ASSSSMGGGNEQF
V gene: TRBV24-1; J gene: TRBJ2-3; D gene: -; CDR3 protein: ATSDNRVADTQY
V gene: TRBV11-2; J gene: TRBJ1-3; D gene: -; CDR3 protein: ASRKGDPSGNTIY
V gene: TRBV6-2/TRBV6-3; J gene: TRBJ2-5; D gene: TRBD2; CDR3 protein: ASSFLAGLGVTQY